This T cell receptor (beta chain) came from a study of neurological immune-mediated disorders (dated by TCRdb to between 2018 and 2021). As for the study more broadly: Among the approximately 34 multiple sclerosis patients, relapsing-remitting MS was present in about 31 and secondary progressive MS was present in 3. The cohort was made up of about 65 subjects, consisting of some 15 HAM/TSP patients, 34 multiple sclerosis patients and about 20 healthy controls. Longitudinal HAM/TSP donors and healthy donors each had 3 time-points at intervals of about 3-45 months. Alongside PBMC samples, the set of 106 TCR-beta libraries contained longitudinal samples, technical triplicates, and paired CD4+ and CD8+ T-cell subsets that had been sorted. The study compared peripheral blood TCR-beta repertoires of HTLV-I-associated myelopathy (HAM/TSP) patients, multiple sclerosis patients and healthy controls using UMI-based sequencing. Summary of the overall study and its limitations: The MS cluster was not associated with any clinical or MRI features, and the authors stated that larger cohorts are needed. Across subjects, expanded clones never shared an identical CDR3 amino acid sequence, which suggests that the TCR-beta repertoires in every group were private. TCR clonal expansion was highest in HAM/TSP patients and lowest in MS patients, with MS patients falling below even healthy controls. In a phylogenetic analysis, the repertoires of 18 out of 34 MS patients fell into a single cluster of related CDR3 sequences, pointing to a possible signature at the repertoire level.

V is cut by 1 base and J by 0 bases, and the space between the germline ends is 15 bases. In the germline V gene, CDR1 corresponds to SGDLS and CDR2 to YYNGEE. There are 17 amino acids in the CDR3, from cysteine to phenylalanine inclusive. CDR3 DNA is the only sequence kept; it has 51 bases, read in frame from the first base. cDNA was synthesized by template-switch 5'RACE using a primer carrying a 10-nucleotide random unique molecular identifier by which each TCR transcript was tagged. Each sequencing run produced over 160 million TCR-beta sequences covering 15-18 subjects. The RNeasy kit was used to extract total RNA. Using the KAPA Real-time Library Amplification kit, TCR-beta VDJ regions were amplified with primers for the TCR constant region and the 5'RACE anchor. Sample indexes and Illumina adaptors were added in a first PCR, after which library yield was increased in a second PCR. After purification with Ampure beads, the TCR product of roughly 650 bp was size-selected on a 2% E-gel SizeSelection system. Before pooling, libraries had their quality checked on a Bioanalyzer, their concentration measured with Qubit, and their quantity determined with the Kapa Library Quantification kit. Paired-end 2 x 150 bp sequencing of the libraries was performed on an Illumina HiSeq 2500. To increase sequence diversity, about 25-31% phiX was spiked into each library pool. The authors' analysis ran thus. Quality-filtered reads were processed with the UMI-based MiGEC pipeline, and over 80% of raw TCR sequences were removed by the MiGEC pipeline during error correction. IMGT germline references were used for aligning VDJ genes, and each clonotype was defined as a unique CDR3 amino acid sequence together with its V-J genes. Clonal expansion, Shannon diversity and CDR3 relatedness (CalcPairwiseDistances, ClusterSamples) were evaluated with VDJtools, and phylogenetic trees were built with CLCbio workbench. Using coefficient-of-variation modelling across technical triplicates, the study counted a clone as expanded if it had at least 8 unique UMIs. TCRdb itself trimmed the public reads at Q25 with fastp, ran MiXCR and retained productive beta chains. Under each unique CDR3 protein, matching rows form one entry showing the most common genes and DNA. The V and J calls were not made by the authors but by TCRdb's processing. The sample table shows roughly 80,000 distinct CDR3 sequences, and more than 5% are seen once. The ten largest clonotypes hold 6.5% to 9.5% of the sample.

The time point label for this specimen denotes: longitudinal time-point 2. For the unsorted PBMC libraries, 2 million PBMCs were stored in RNAlater at -80 degrees C until RNA extraction and were used to generate the libraries. The multiple sclerosis patients were enrolled in a US clinical protocol that evaluated disease progression with magnetic resonance imaging. PBMCs were separated from peripheral blood using Ficoll-Hypaque density gradient centrifugation and then cryopreserved in liquid nitrogen. This clonotype appeared many times. The antigen it binds to is not known. No base quality values were provided; no much bigger clone lies one nucleotide off.

The clonotype originates from a woman in her sixties with multiple sclerosis. The specimen was PBMCs. The chain couples TRBV9 to TRBJ2-3; the D gene is possibly TRBD1 or TRBD2, with 5 bases matching each. CDR3 protein: CASSVLPGTASTDTQYF. The nucleotide sequence reads TGTGCCAGCAGCGTACTCCCCGGGACCGCTAGCACAGATACGCAGTATTTT.